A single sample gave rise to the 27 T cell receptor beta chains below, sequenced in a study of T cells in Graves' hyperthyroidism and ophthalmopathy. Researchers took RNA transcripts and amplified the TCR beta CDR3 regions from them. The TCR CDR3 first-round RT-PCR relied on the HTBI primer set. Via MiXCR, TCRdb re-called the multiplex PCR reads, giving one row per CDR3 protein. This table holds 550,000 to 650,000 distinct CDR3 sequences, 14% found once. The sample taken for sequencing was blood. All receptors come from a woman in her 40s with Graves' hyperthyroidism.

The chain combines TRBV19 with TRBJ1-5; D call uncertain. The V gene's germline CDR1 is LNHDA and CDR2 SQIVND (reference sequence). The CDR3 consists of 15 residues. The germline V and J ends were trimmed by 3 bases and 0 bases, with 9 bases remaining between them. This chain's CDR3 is CASSIGSNSNQPQHF. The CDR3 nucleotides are TGTGCCAGTAGTATTGGATCAAATAGCAATCAGCCCCAGCATTTT. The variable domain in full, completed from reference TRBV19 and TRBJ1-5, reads DGGITQSPKYLFRKEGQNVTLSCEQNLNHDAMYWYRQDPGQGLRLIYYSQIVNDFQKGDIAEGYSVSREKKESFPLTVTSAQKNPTAFYLCASSIGSNSNQPQHFGDGTRLSIL.

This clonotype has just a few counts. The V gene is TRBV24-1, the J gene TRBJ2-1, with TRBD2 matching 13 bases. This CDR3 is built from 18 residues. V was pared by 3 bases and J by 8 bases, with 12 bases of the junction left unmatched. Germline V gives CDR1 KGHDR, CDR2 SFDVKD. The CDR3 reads CATSDGRLAGGQSDEQFF. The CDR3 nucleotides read TGTGCCACCAGTGATGGTCGACTAGCGGGAGGCCAAAGTGATGAGCAGTTCTTC.

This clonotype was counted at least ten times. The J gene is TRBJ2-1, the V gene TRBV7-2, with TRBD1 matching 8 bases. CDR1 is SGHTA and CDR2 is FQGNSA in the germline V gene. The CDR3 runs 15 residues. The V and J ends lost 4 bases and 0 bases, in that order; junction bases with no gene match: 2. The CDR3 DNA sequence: TGTGCCAGCAGCTCGGACAGGGCCTCCTACAATGAGCAGTTCTTC. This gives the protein CASSSDRASYNEQFF.

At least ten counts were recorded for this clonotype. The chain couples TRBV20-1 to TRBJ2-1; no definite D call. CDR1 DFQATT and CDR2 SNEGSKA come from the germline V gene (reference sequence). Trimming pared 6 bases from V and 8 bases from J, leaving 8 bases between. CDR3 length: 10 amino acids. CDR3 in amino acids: CSATAYEQFF. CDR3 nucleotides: TGCAGTGCCACAGCCTATGAGCAGTTCTTC.

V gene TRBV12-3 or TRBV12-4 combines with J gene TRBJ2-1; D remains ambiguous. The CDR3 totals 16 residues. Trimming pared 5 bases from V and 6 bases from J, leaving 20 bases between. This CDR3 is CASSKIVGLVSNEQFF. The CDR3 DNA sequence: TGTGCCAGCAGTAAAATAGTGGGGTTAGTGTCCAATGAGCAGTTCTTC.

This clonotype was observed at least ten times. CDR3 sequence reads: CAISDLEGDTQYF. The CDR3, as DNA: TGTGCCATCAGTGATTTAGAGGGAGATACGCAGTATTTT. The chain recombines TRBV10-3 with TRBJ2-3, with a weak D call TRBD2 (5 bases). Germline lookup yields CDR1 ENHRY and CDR2 SYGVKD. The CDR3 has 13 amino acids. Trimming took 3 bases from V and 5 from J, leaving 9 bases between them.

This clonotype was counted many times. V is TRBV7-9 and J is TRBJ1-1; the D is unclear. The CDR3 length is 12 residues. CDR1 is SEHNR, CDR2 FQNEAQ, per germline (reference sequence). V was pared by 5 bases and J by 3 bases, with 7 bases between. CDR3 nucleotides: TGTGCCAGCAGCCCCCAGGACACTGAAGCTTTCTTT. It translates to CASSPQDTEAFF.

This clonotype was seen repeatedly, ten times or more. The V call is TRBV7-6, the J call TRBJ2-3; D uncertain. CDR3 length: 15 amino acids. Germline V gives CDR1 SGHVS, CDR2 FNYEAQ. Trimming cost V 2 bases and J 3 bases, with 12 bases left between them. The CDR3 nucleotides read TGTGCCAGCAGCTTAAGGTTTCAGGCGACAGATACGCAGTATTTT. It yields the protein CASSLRFQATDTQYF.

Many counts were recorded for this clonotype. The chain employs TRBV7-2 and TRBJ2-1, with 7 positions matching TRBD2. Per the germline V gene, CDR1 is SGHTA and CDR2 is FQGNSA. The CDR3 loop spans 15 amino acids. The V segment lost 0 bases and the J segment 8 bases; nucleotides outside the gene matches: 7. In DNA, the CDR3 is TGTGCCAGCAGCTTAGCGGGAGGGCCCATACATGAGCAGTTCTTC. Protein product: CASSLAGGPIHEQFF.

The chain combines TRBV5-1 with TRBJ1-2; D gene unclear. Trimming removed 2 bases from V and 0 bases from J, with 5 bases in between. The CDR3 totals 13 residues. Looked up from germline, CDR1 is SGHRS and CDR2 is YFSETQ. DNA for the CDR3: TGCGCCAGCAGCTTTGAGCCTAACTATGGCTACACCTTC. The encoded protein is CASSFEPNYGYTF. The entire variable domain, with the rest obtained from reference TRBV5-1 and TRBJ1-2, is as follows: KAGVTQTPRYLIKTRGQQVTLSCSPISGHRSVSWYQQTPGQGLQFLFEYFSETQRNKGNFPGRFSGRQFSNSRSEMNVSTLELGDSALYLCASSFEPNYGYTFGSGTRLTVV.

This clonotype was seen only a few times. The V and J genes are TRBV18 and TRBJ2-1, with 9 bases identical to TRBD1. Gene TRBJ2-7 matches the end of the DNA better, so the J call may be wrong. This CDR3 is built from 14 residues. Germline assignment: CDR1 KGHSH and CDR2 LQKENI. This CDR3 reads CASSPGQGRNEQYF. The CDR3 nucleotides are TGTGCCAGCTCACCCGGACAGGGGAGAAATGAGCAGTACTTC.

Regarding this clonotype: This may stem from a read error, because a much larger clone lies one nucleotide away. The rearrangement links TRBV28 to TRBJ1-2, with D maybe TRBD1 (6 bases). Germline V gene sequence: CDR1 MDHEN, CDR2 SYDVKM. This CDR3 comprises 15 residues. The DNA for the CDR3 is TGTGTCAGCAGTCCCCTCCGCAGGGGCGACTATGGCTACACCTTC. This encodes CVSSPLRRGDYGYTF.

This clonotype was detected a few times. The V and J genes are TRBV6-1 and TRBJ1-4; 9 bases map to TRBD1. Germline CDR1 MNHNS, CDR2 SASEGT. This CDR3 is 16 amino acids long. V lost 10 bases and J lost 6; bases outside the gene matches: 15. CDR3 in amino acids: CATKAPPGQGDEKLFF. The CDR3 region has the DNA TGTGCCACCAAAGCACCCCCGGGACAGGGTGATGAAAAACTGTTTTTT.

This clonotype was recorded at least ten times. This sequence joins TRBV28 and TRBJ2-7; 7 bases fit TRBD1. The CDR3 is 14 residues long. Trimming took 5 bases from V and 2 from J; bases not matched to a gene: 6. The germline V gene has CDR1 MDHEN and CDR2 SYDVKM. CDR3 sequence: CASSRGQITYEQYF. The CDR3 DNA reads TGTGCCAGCAGTAGGGGACAGATCACCTACGAGCAGTACTTC.

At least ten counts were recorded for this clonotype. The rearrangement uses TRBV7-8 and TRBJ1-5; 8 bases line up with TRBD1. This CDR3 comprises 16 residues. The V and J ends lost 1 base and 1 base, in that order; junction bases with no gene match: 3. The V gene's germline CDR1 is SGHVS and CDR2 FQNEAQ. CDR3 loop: CASSLDNRGSNQPQHF. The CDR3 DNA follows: TGTGCCAGCAGCTTAGATAACAGGGGGAGCAATCAGCCCCAGCATTTT. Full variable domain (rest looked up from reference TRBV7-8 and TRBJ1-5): GAGVSQSPRYKVAKRGQDVALRCDPISGHVSLFWYQQALGQGPEFLTYFQNEAQLDKSGLPSDRFFAERPEGSVSTLKIQRTQQEDSAVYLCASSLDNRGSNQPQHFGDGTRLSIL.

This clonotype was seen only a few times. The CDR3, as DNA: TGTGCCAGCACCTCATTGTCGATGAACACTGAAGCTTTCTTT. It is translated as CASTSLSMNTEAFF. The chain recombines TRBV2 with TRBJ1-1; no firm D call. Trimming removed 7 bases at V and 0 bases at J, with 12 bases between. Germline values: CDR1 SNHLY, CDR2 FYNNEI. This CDR3 is built from 14 residues.

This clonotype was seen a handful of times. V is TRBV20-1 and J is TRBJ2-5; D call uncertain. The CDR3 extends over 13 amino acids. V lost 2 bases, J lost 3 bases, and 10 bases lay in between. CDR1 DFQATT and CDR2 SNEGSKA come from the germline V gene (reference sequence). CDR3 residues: CSARRTTKETQYF. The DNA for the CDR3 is TGCAGTGCTAGACGCACGACGAAAGAGACCCAGTACTTC.

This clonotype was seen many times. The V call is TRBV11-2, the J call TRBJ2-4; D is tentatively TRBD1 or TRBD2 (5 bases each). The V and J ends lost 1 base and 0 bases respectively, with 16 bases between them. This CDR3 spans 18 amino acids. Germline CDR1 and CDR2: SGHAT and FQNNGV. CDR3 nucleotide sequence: TGTGCCAGCAGCTTAGGAGGTTTCGGGGACCTAGCCAAAAACATTCAGTACTTC. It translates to CASSLGGFGDLAKNIQYF. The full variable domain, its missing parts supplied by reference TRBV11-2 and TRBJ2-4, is EAGVAQSPRYKIIEKRQSVAFWCNPISGHATLYWYQQILGQGPKLLIQFQNNGVVDDSQLPKDRFSAERLKGVDSTLKIQPAKLEDSAVYLCASSLGGFGDLAKNIQYFGAGTRLSVL.

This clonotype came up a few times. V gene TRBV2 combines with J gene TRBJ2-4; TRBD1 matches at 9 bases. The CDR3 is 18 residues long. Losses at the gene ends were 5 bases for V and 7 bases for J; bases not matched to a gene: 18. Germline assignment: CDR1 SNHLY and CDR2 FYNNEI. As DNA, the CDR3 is TGTGCCAGCAGTTCTTCCACAGGGGGCCTTAGGGGTGGGAACATTCAGTACTTC. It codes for CASSSSTGGLRGGNIQYF.

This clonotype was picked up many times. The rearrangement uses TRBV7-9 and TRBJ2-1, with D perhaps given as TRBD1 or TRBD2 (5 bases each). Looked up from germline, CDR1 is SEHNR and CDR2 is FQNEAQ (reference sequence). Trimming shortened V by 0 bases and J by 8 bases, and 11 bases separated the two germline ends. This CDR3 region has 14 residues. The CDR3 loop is CASSLALATDEQFF. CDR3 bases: TGTGCCAGCAGCTTAGCGTTAGCGACAGATGAGCAGTTCTTC.

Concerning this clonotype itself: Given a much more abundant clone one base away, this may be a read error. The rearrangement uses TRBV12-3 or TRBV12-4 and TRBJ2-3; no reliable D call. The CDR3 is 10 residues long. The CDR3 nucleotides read TGTGCCGGCAGTTTTAATACGCAGTATTTT. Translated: CAGSFNTQYF.

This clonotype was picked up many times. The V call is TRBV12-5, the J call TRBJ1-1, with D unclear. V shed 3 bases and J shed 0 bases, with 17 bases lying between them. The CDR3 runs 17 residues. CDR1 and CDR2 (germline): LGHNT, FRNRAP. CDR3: CASGLDYPQKLNTEAFF. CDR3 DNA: TGTGCTAGTGGTTTAGATTACCCTCAGAAACTGAACACTGAAGCTTTCTTT.

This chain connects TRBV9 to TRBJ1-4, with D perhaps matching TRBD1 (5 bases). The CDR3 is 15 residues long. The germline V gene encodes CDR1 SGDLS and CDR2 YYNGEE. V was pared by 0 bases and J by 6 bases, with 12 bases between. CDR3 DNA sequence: TGTGCCAGCAGCGTAGCCGGGAGAGGGGATGAAAAACTGTTTTTT. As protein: CASSVAGRGDEKLFF.

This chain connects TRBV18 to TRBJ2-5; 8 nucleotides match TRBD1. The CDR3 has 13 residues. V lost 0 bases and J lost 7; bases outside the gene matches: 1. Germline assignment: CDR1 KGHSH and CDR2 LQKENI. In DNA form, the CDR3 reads TGTGCCAGCTCACCACCCGGACAGGGGACCCAGTACTTC. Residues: CASSPPGQGTQYF.

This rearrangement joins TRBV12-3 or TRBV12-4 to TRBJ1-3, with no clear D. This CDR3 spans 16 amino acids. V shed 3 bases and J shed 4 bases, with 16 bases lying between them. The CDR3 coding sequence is TGTGCCAGCAGTTTGGACTTAGGATCGAAAGGAAACACCATATATTTT. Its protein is CASSLDLGSKGNTIYF.

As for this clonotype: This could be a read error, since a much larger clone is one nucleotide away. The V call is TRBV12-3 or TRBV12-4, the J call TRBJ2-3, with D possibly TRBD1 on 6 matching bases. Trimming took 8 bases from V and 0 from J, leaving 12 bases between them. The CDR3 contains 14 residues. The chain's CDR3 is CASGQGLSTDTQYF. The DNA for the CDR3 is TGTGCCAGCGGCCAGGGGTTGAGCACAGATACGCAGTATTTT.

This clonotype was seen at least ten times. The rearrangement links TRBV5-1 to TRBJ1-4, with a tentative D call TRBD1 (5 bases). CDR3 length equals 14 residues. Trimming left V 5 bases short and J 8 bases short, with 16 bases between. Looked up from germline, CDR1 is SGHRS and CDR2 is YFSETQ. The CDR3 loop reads CASRSVTGGEKLFF. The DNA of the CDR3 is TGCGCCAGCAGGTCCGTCACAGGAGGAGAAAAACTGTTTTTT.